Listed here is a single T cell receptor beta chain. The antigen remains unidentified. Version v3.0 of the immunoSEQ assay ran at survey level. Libraries were prepared by immunoSEQ multiplex PCR; TCRdb keeps only in-frame clonotypes and omits some of them. Altogether around 30,000 clones are present, 84% being singletons, with the ten largest covering under 8%. The data were taken from a study of long-term antiretroviral therapy in people with HIV. Findings of the study overall: Comparison with controls showed narrower CDR3 length ranges in HIV repertoires.

This CDR3 is built from 12 residues. Deletions cut 2 bases from V and 8 bases from J, with 7 bases between. Germline loops: CDR1 LNHDA, CDR2 SQIVND (reference sequence). The V gene is TRBV19, the J gene TRBJ2-1, with D unresolved. The clonotype was recovered from a man aged 18 to 29 with HIV. The sample consisted of unsorted PBMCs, taken 0.4 years after starting antiretroviral therapy. This CDR3 reads CASSIIGDEQFF. As DNA, the CDR3 is TGTGCCAGTAGTATAATCGGAGATGAGCAGTTCTTC.